This T cell receptor beta chain was obtained from a study of T-cell reconstitution after alpha-beta-depleted transplantation in children. With respect to this clonotype: No antigen is known for it.

Unique molecular identifiers were incorporated when the TCRbeta library was constructed. TCRdb redid the calling of the PCR reads with MiXCR, one entry per CDR3 protein. The sample holds about 400,000 distinct CDR3 sequences, 15% to 20% seen once. Study-wide findings and caveats: Once a year had passed after transplant, T-cell counts and diversity came mostly from newly produced T cells.

Germline CDR1 and CDR2: MNHEY and SVGAGI. J lost 2 bases, V lost 2 bases, and 9 bases had no gene match. The CDR3 spans 17 residues. V and J are TRBV6-5 and TRBJ2-3, with 8 bases fitting TRBD2. The receptor comes from a boy younger than two who had a stem cell transplant for Wiskott-Aldrich syndrome, so the T cells may come from the graft donor. Sequences were derived from PBMCs, mostly from graft donor cells, sampled 360 days after TCRalphabeta/CD19-depleted stem cell transplant. The CDR3 protein is CASSYPTSAPVTDTQYF. CDR3 DNA: TGTGCCAGCAGTTACCCGACTAGCGCACCCGTCACAGATACGCAGTATTTT.